The clone carrying this T cell receptor beta chain occurred a few times. This may arise from a read error, as a much more abundant clone is one base away. The CDR3 has 12 residues. Per the germline V gene, CDR1 is MDHEN and CDR2 is SYDVKM. These data come from a study of T cells in Graves' hyperthyroidism and ophthalmopathy. Clinical symptoms, serum thyroxine and TRAb, thyroid ultrasound and orbital computed tomography were used for the diagnoses. Using about 10 ml of fresh peripheral blood, PBMCs were prepared. It was RNA transcripts that yielded the amplified TCR beta CDR3 regions. In the first-round RT-PCR of the TCR CDR3, the HTBI primer set was used. Each CDR3 protein gets one entry after TCRdb re-called the multiplex PCR reads with MiXCR. The repertoire holds about half a million distinct CDR3 sequences, roughly 24% seen once, with approximately 10% in the top ten.

This sequence was found in a woman in her twenties or thirties with Graves' ophthalmopathy. The sample taken for sequencing was blood. The chain couples TRBV28 to TRBJ2-5; possible D gene TRBD2, 5 bases. In nucleotides, the CDR3 is TGTGCCAGCAGTTTATCATGGGAGACCAAGTACTTC. This encodes CASSLSWETKYF.